The T cell receptor (beta chain) under discussion was sequenced for a study of blood T cell repertoires in COVID-19. Study in general: Spain, Italy and the United States supplied samples that represented acute and convalescent COVID-19. T cells, B-cell-depleted T cells, or PBMCs provided the cDNA or gDNA that served as material.

This clone is medium-sized within its sample. In the original processing: Nucleated cell number was recorded as an estimate derived from reference gene primer amplification. Here immunoSEQ multiplex PCR was the method, and the copy in TCRdb shows in-frame clones only, minus some. Clone size and the V and J calls come from that table; the DNA yielded D and trimming. This repertoire shows about 200,000 clones, around 90% found once; its top ten account for 0.5% to 0.6%. J was trimmed by 9 bases and V by 5 bases; bases with no gene match: 11. From germline, CDR1 is MNHEY and CDR2 SMNVEV (reference sequence). This CDR3 spans 14 amino acids.

The TCR was taken from a middle-aged man with acute or convalescent COVID-19. The gene calls are TRBV27 and TRBJ2-3; 7 nucleotides line up with TRBD1. Sequencing input: peripheral blood. As DNA, the CDR3 is TGTGCCAGCAGTAGGGACAGCGACCCCGGGACGCAGTATTTT. It encodes CASSRDSDPGTQYF.